The 32 T cell receptor beta chains given below trace back to one sample, sequenced in a study of blood T cell repertoires in COVID-19. Method: immunoSEQ multiplex PCR; TCRdb's copy keeps in-frame clones and lacks some. The sample shows over 130,000 clones, 80% to 85% of them seen only once. Material: peripheral blood. The source is a young man with COVID-19, enrolled during active disease.

This clone was detected only a few times. The chain recombines TRBV19 with TRBJ1-5, with 9 nucleotides matching TRBD1. Germline lookup yields CDR1 LNHDA and CDR2 SQIVND (reference sequence). The CDR3 spans 15 residues. J was trimmed by 0 bases and V by 9 bases; bases with no gene match: 6. The CDR3 DNA reads as TGTGCCAGCACAGACAGGGGGGGTAGCAATCAGCCCCAGCATTTT. This codes for CASTDRGGSNQPQHF.

The chain couples TRBV5-4 to TRBJ1-1, with 7 bases fitting TRBD1. The V and J ends lost 4 bases and 5 bases, in that order; junction bases with no gene match: 2. Germline-derived CDR1 and CDR2 are SGHNT and YYREEE (reference sequence). The CDR3 is 12 residues long. In nucleotides, the CDR3 is TGTGCCAGCAGCCCACAGGGGACTGAAGCTTTCTTT. Its translation is CASSPQGTEAFF.

In its sample, this clone was seen a few times. CDR3 amino acids: CASSNTGTYEQYF. CDR3 DNA: TGCGCCAGCAGCAACACGGGGACCTACGAGCAGTACTTC. This chain links TRBV10-1 with TRBJ2-7; D perhaps matches TRBD2 (5 bases). Trimming took 6 bases from V and 2 from J, leaving 11 bases between them. Germline V gene lookup returns CDR1 WNHNN and CDR2 SYGVQD (reference sequence). The CDR3 loop spans 13 amino acids.

V is TRBV5-4 and J is TRBJ1-1, with 10 positions matching TRBD1. This CDR3 is built from 13 residues. In germline, CDR1 is SGHNT, CDR2 YYREEE (reference sequence). V was clipped by 6 bases and J by 8 bases; unmatched bases: 7. The CDR3 bases are TGTGCCAGCACAGTCGGGACAGGGGAGGAAGCTTTCTTT. Its protein is CASTVGTGEEAFF.

The V call is TRBV29-1, the J call TRBJ2-5; 7 nucleotides line up with TRBD1. In germline, CDR1 is SQVTM, CDR2 ANQGSEA. CDR3 length equals 12 residues. J was trimmed by 4 bases and V by 7 bases; bases with no gene match: 6. CDR3 sequence: CSAAQGRETQYF. CDR3 nucleotide sequence: TGCAGCGCCGCACAGGGGAGAGAGACCCAGTACTTC.

The chain combines TRBV27 with TRBJ2-3, with D unclear. Germline V gives CDR1 MNHEY, CDR2 SMNVEV (reference sequence). The CDR3 runs 12 residues. V lost 6 bases, J lost 6 bases, and 10 bases lay in between. CDR3 amino acids: CASRLREDTQYF. The CDR3 DNA reads TGTGCCAGCAGACTTCGTGAGGATACGCAGTATTTT.

For this clone: One junction end disagrees with the germline gene, perhaps due to a read error. CDR3 region: CASSFLPF. The CDR3 DNA reads TGCGCCAGCAGCTTTCTCCCCTTT. This sequence joins TRBV5-1 and TRBJ1-1; D unclear. The CDR3 sequence is 8 residues long. Germline V lookup: CDR1 SGHRS, CDR2 YFSETQ.

This chain joins TRBV20-1 and TRBJ2-3; the match to TRBD2 covers 7 bases. The CDR3 has 16 residues. Germline-derived CDR1 and CDR2 are DFQATT and SNEGSKA (reference sequence). The trim removed 3 bases at V and 0 bases at J, leaving 9 bases unmatched. CDR3: CSASFRTRTSTDTQYF. CDR3 DNA: TGCAGTGCTAGTTTCCGGACTAGAACTAGCACAGATACGCAGTATTTT.

The chain has TRBV3-1 (or the pseudogene TRBV3-2) and TRBJ2-3; 7 bases align to TRBD2. This CDR3 contains 14 residues. V lost 4 bases to trimming and J lost 1 base; unmatched junction nucleotides: 2. Per the germline V gene, CDR1 is LGHDT and CDR2 is YNNKEL (reference sequence). The CDR3: CASSPSGGTDTQYF. CDR3 in DNA: TGTGCCAGCAGCCCCAGCGGGGGCACAGATACGCAGTATTTT.

The genes are TRBV19 and TRBJ2-1, with D possibly TRBD1 on 6 matching bases. Germline loops: CDR1 LNHDA, CDR2 SQIVND (reference sequence). The ends were cut back, 2 bases at V and 4 bases at J, with 15 bases in the middle. CDR3 length: 16 residues. Here the CDR3 reads CASSISLQGRYNEQFF. DNA for the CDR3: TGTGCCAGTAGTATATCTTTACAGGGACGGTACAATGAGCAGTTCTTC.

The chain employs TRBV6-2 or TRBV6-3 and TRBJ2-5; 11 bases are shared with TRBD2. This CDR3 contains 15 residues. The trim removed 6 bases at V and 3 bases at J, leaving 6 bases unmatched. Germline CDR1 is MNHEY and CDR2 is SVGEGT. CDR3 DNA sequence: TGTGCCAGCAGCCATGGGACTAGCGGTGAAGAGACCCAGTACTTC. Its protein product is CASSHGTSGEETQYF.

This chain links TRBV28 with TRBJ2-4; a possible D gene is TRBD2 (5 bases). The CDR3 totals 12 residues. Germline V gives CDR1 MDHEN, CDR2 SYDVKM. V lost 2 bases and J 15 bases, leaving 14 bases between the germline ends. CDR3 residues: CASSLGGNHSYF. Here the CDR3 DNA reads TGTGCCAGCAGTTTAGGAGGTAACCATTCGTACTTC.

The genes are TRBV2 and TRBJ2-7; 8 positions match TRBD2. The CDR3 extends over 12 amino acids. CDR1 and CDR2 (germline): SNHLY, FYNNEI. V trimming: 11 bases; J trimming: 1 base; junction bases outside the gene matches: 4. CDR3 bases: TGTGCCGGAACGGGGGGGTCCTACGAGCAGTACTTC. It translates to CAGTGGSYEQYF.

The chain is built from TRBV5-1 and TRBJ1-1; tentatively, D is TRBD1 (6 bases). Trimming removed 2 bases at V and 4 bases at J, with 15 bases between. This CDR3 has 15 residues. Germline-derived CDR1 and CDR2 are SGHRS and YFSETQ. This CDR3 reads CASSFAGVGGTEAFF. CDR3 bases: TGCGCCAGCAGCTTCGCCGGGGTAGGGGGCACTGAAGCTTTCTTT.

The gene calls are TRBV21-1 and TRBJ1-2; the table calls TRBD1, which could not be checked here. TRBV21-1 is an annotated pseudogene. The CDR3 is 17 residues long. The CDR3 sequence: CASSQPGQLTGNYGYTF. In DNA, the CDR3 is TGTGCCAGCAGCCAACCGGGACAGCTAACCGGTAACTATGGCTACACCTTC.

The V and J genes are TRBV10-1 and TRBJ1-1, with D maybe TRBD1 (6 bases). CDR1 is WNHNN and CDR2 is SYGVQD in the germline V gene (reference sequence). The CDR3 covers 13 residues. V dropped 5 bases and J dropped 3 bases, with 10 bases sitting between them. The CDR3 spells CASSFNRDTEAFF. CDR3 coding DNA: TGCGCCAGCAGTTTCAACAGGGACACTGAAGCTTTCTTT.

The chain combines TRBV12-5 with TRBJ2-1; D uncertain. V lost 6 bases to trimming and J lost 8 bases, with 11 bases between them. The CDR3 covers 12 residues. Germline CDR1 and CDR2: LGHNT and FRNRAP. In DNA form, the CDR3 reads TGTGCTAGTGGCCTCCATCACTATGAGCAGTTCTTC. Translation gives CASGLHHYEQFF.

The chain couples TRBV3-1 (or the pseudogene TRBV3-2) to TRBJ1-1; D is uncertain. The V end was cut by 4 bases, the J end by 5 bases, with 11 bases between. CDR1 and CDR2 (germline): LGHDT, YNNKEL (reference sequence). This CDR3 is 13 amino acids long. CDR3 nucleotide sequence: TGTGCCAGCAGCCGCCCCCGAGGTACTGAAGCTTTCTTT. Its protein is CASSRPRGTEAFF.

This sequence joins TRBV4-1 and TRBJ1-1; D is ambiguous. This CDR3 spans 11 amino acids. Germline V CDR1 and CDR2: MGHRA, YSYEKL. V lost 1 base to trimming and J lost 5 bases, with 2 bases between them. CDR3 sequence (DNA): TGCGCCAGCAGCCAAGCGACTGAAGCTTTCTTT. Encoded protein: CASSQATEAFF.

The chain uses TRBV28 and TRBJ2-7; 7 bases line up with TRBD1. V trimming: 5 bases; J trimming: 4 bases; junction bases outside the gene matches: 5. The CDR3 contains 13 residues. Germline CDR1 MDHEN, CDR2 SYDVKM. CDR3 nucleotides: TGTGCCAGCAGTACCATCAGGGGGTACGAGCAGTACTTC. It encodes CASSTIRGYEQYF.

The chain links TRBV24-1 to TRBJ2-1; 10 bases map to TRBD2. This CDR3 is 19 amino acids long. V dropped 1 base and J dropped 6; count of bases not matched to a gene: 14. The germline CDR1 and CDR2 sequences are KGHDR and SFDVKD. DNA of the CDR3: TGTGCCACCAGTGATTTTAAGTGGACTAGCGGTAGGAGGTCCAATGAGCAGTTCTTC. Its protein is CATSDFKWTSGRRSNEQFF.

The chain uses TRBV29-1 and TRBJ1-1, with D possibly matching TRBD1 (6 bases). Germline V CDR1 and CDR2: SQVTM, ANQGSEA. The CDR3 has 14 residues. Trimming cost V 1 base and J 4 bases, with 13 bases left between them. The CDR3 protein is CSVEGRRGVTEAFF. The CDR3 DNA sequence: TGCAGCGTTGAAGGGCGCAGGGGCGTCACTGAAGCTTTCTTT.

This chain connects TRBV14 to TRBJ1-1; D is possibly TRBD1 (6 bases). CDR3 length equals 17 residues. CDR1 is SGHDN, CDR2 FVKESK, per germline. The V end was cut by 1 base, the J end by 4 bases, with 19 bases between. CDR3 residues: CASSQGTDSPLGTEAFF. Here the CDR3 DNA reads TGTGCCAGCAGCCAAGGGACGGACAGCCCCTTGGGCACTGAAGCTTTCTTT. Full variable domain (outside the CDR3, taken from reference TRBV14 and TRBJ1-1): EAGVTQFPSHSVIEKGQTVTLRCDPISGHDNLYWYRRVMGKEIKFLLHFVKESKQDESGMPNNRFLAERTGGTYSTLKVQPAELEDSGVYFCASSQGTDSPLGTEAFFGQGTRLTVV.

The chain employs TRBV5-1 and TRBJ2-7, with no clear D. The CDR3 has 15 amino acids. Germline loops: CDR1 SGHRS, CDR2 YFSETQ. With 6 bases removed from V and 0 bases from J, the gap between germline ends came to 16 bases. This CDR3 reads CASNPSRYGSYEQYF. DNA of the CDR3: TGCGCCAGCAACCCCTCGAGATATGGCTCCTACGAGCAGTACTTC.

The genes are TRBV10-2 and TRBJ2-1, with D possibly being TRBD2 (6 bases). CDR1 WSHSY and CDR2 SAAADI come from the germline V gene. The V and J ends lost 6 bases and 4 bases respectively, with 10 bases between them. This CDR3 has 13 amino acids. CDR3 residues: CASRGGSYNEQFF. CDR3 coding DNA: TGCGCCAGCAGGGGGGGTTCGTACAATGAGCAGTTCTTC.

This clone was counted a few times. The V call is TRBV10-3, the J call TRBJ1-2; 10 bases fit TRBD1. The CDR3 totals 15 residues. CDR1 and CDR2 from the germline V gene are ENHRY and SYGVKD. V lost 5 bases and J lost 6; bases outside the gene matches: 9. The CDR3 loop reads CAISPDRGLPNGYTF. The DNA of the CDR3 is TGTGCCATCAGTCCAGACAGGGGGCTCCCAAATGGCTACACCTTC.

The J gene is TRBJ2-5, the V gene TRBV4-2; TRBD1 matches 11 bases. V shed 2 bases and J 4 bases; nucleotides not matched to a gene: 6. The germline CDR1 and CDR2 sequences are LGHNA and YNFKEQ. This CDR3 contains 16 residues. The CDR3 region has the DNA TGTGCCAGCAGCCAAACGGGACAGGGGGTATCAGAGACCCAGTACTTC. Translated: CASSQTGQGVSETQYF.

J is TRBJ2-1 and V is TRBV5-6; 9 bases match TRBD1. Germline CDR1 and CDR2: SGHDT and YYEEEE. The CDR3 totals 17 residues. V lost 0 bases, J lost 5 bases, and 9 bases stayed unmatched. CDR3 amino acids: CASSLVLWTGADNEQFF. CDR3 bases: TGTGCCAGCAGCTTGGTATTGTGGACAGGGGCCGACAATGAGCAGTTCTTC. The full variable domain, in which reference TRBV5-6 and TRBJ2-1 provide the parts outside the CDR3, is DAGVTQSPTHLIKTRGQQVTLRCSPKSGHDTVSWYQQALGQGPQFIFQYYEEEERQRGNFPDRFSGHQFPNYSSELNVNALLLGDSALYLCASSLVLWTGADNEQFFGPGTRLTVL.

The rearrangement joins TRBV4-1 to TRBJ2-2, with 9 nucleotides matching TRBD1. The CDR3 covers 14 residues. The germline V gene has CDR1 MGHRA and CDR2 YSYEKL. Trimming removed 1 base from V and 6 bases from J; junction bases left unmatched: 0. CDR3 nucleotides: TGCGCCAGCAGCCAAGGACAGGGGGCCGGGGAGCTGTTTTTT. As protein: CASSQGQGAGELFF.

The chain joins TRBV19 to TRBJ1-5; 8 bases match TRBD1. Germline V gene sequence: CDR1 LNHDA, CDR2 SQIVND (reference sequence). Trimming at V came to 4 bases and at J to 5 bases, leaving 10 bases not matched to a gene. The CDR3 is 16 residues long. CDR3 nucleotide sequence: TGTGCCAGTAGTAGGGGGTTTAAACAGGGGGATCAGCCCCAGCATTTT. Protein: CASSRGFKQGDQPQHF.

This clone was seen only a few times. V and J are TRBV10-1 and TRBJ2-7, with unresolved D. The V and J ends lost 4 bases and 3 bases respectively, with 4 bases between them. This CDR3 spans 11 amino acids. Germline V CDR1 and CDR2: WNHNN, SYGVQD (reference sequence). The CDR3, as DNA: TGCGCCAGCAGTGCCGGCTACGAGCAGTACTTC. It encodes CASSAGYEQYF.

The rearrangement uses TRBV5-5 and TRBJ2-4, with 10 bases fitting TRBD2. CDR1 is SGHKS, CDR2 YYEKEE, per germline (reference sequence). This CDR3 region has 17 residues. Trimming at V came to 6 bases and at J to 5 bases, leaving 14 bases not matched to a gene. The CDR3 is CASIRSGSSGRQNIQYF. The CDR3 DNA follows: TGTGCCAGCATCAGATCCGGGTCTAGCGGGAGACAAAACATTCAGTACTTC.